This T cell receptor (beta chain) is from a study of blood T cell repertoires in COVID-19. Looking at the study overall: The origin of the acute and convalescent COVID-19 samples was the United States, Italy and Spain.

Germline V CDR1 and CDR2: SGHTA, FQGNSA. The V and J ends lost 0 bases and 4 bases respectively, with 12 bases between them. The CDR3 contains 15 residues. This table comes from immunoSEQ multiplex PCR, and its TCRdb copy is limited to in-frame clones, with some not included. In the table there are about 250,000 clones, approximately 80% of which are singletons. The TCR originated in a man older than 75 with acute or convalescent COVID-19. Sequences were obtained from peripheral blood. The chain employs TRBV7-2 and TRBJ2-5; maybe TRBD2 (5 bases). CDR3 sequence (DNA): TGTGCCAGCAGCTTAGCGGGCGGGCGGCTAGAGACCCAGTACTTC. Its protein is CASSLAGGRLETQYF. Full variable domain (outside the CDR3, taken from reference TRBV7-2 and TRBJ2-5): GAGVSQSPSNKVTEKGKDVELRCDPISGHTALYWYRQSLGQGLEFLIYFQGNSAPDKSGLPSDRFSAERTGGSVSTLTIQRTQQEDSAVYLCASSLAGGRLETQYFGPGTRLLVL.